These T cell receptor beta chains were read from a single sample in a study of blood T cell repertoires in COVID-19. Profiling relied on immunoSEQ multiplex PCR, and the TCRdb table lists in-frame clones only, not all of them. Here the sample spans roughly 87,000 clones, around 88% being singletons. The sample was peripheral blood. The receptors here all came from a man aged 60-69 years with acute or convalescent COVID-19. Each CDR3 is given with its conserved first and last residue.

>TRBJ1-2|TRBV5-4
CASSLWGGDGYTF
>TRBJ1-3|TRBV10-3
CAIKQGRTQGNTIYF
>TRBJ1-1|TRBV19
CASSISQGWKNTEAFF
>TRBJ2-7|TRBV4-1
CASSQELAGVYYEQYF
>TRBJ2-2|TRBV29-1
CSASRRGLSTGELFF
>TRBJ1-3|TRBV6-1
CASSAQQTHSGNTIYF
>TRBJ2-5|TRBV19
CASTTTGLGEETQYF
>TRBJ1-4|TRBV5-6
CASSLGTGKGKLFF
>TRBJ1-5|TRBV11-2
CASSQTAYQPQHF
>TRBJ1-2|TRBV7-9
CASSPGTGYGYTF
>TRBJ2-2|TRBV7-9
CASSPDSNTGELFF
>TRBJ2-5|TRBV28
CASSKTSATPPGTQYF
>TRBJ1-6|TRBV5-1
CASSLDRNNSPLHF
>TRBJ2-1|TRBV10-3
CAISDLAGSYNEQFF
>TRBJ2-3|TRBV6-5
CASSPGSAADTQYF
>TRBJ1-1|TRBV6-1
CASSETGIRTEAFF
>TRBJ2-3|TRBV14
CASSLMSRGLDTQYF
>TRBJ1-3|TRBV6-5
CASSYSLGNTIYF
>TRBJ2-7|TRBV29-1
CSVAHRGRKQYF
>TRBJ2-7|TRBV7-8
CASSLDGTEPYEQYF
>TRBJ2-7|TRBV5-1
CASSLAGVESHEQYF
>TRBJ1-6|TRBV14
CASSQKGVGGSPLHF
>TRBJ1-3|TRBV9
CASSVTGTDTLSGNTIYF
>TRBJ2-7|TRBV29-1
CSVEVGRGPTYEQYF
>TRBJ1-2|TRBV25-1
CASSPSDRGGDYGYTF
>TRBJ1-4|TRBV6-5
CASSFDVAGEKLFF
>TRBJ2-5|TRBV5-1
CASSRGGARETQYF
>TRBJ1-2|TRBV19
CASSIDLALYGYTF
>TRBJ2-7|TRBV9
CASSVEVEGADEQYF
>TRBJ2-7|TRBV24-1
CATSDRYEQYF
>TRBJ2-3|TRBV5-1
CASSWEDRGNTDTQYF
>TRBJ2-1|TRBV10-3
CAISAGAFNEQFF
>TRBJ1-2|TRBV5-6
CASSLVGGSDGYTF
>TRBJ1-2|TRBV12-3/TRBV12-4
CASSLFRYGYTF
>TRBJ2-3|TRBV3-1/TRBV3-2
CASSQVRGTDTQYF
>TRBJ2-1|TRBV7-3
CASSSTSGISYNEQFF
>TRBJ2-7|TRBV11-2
CASTVTWDSSYEQYF
>TRBJ1-2|TRBV5-6
CASSLGAVSYGYTF
>TRBJ2-1|TRBV5-1
CASSLDRTSYNEQFF
>TRBJ2-1|TRBV6-5
CASSDIAGSYNEQFF
>TRBJ2-5|TRBV11-1
CASSLDRLQETQYF
>TRBJ2-3|TRBV9
CASSVAGGDSGDTQYF
>TRBJ2-3|TRBV3-1/TRBV3-2
CASSQDGGDTQYF
>TRBJ1-2|TRBV5-4
CASSLDRDLYGYTF
>TRBJ2-7|TRBV19
CASSFRTGASYEQYF
>TRBJ2-2|TRBV18
CASSPGQGNTGELFF
>TRBJ1-6|TRBV7-9
CASSSGQGEIHF
>TRBJ1-1|TRBV11-1
CASSYDRDMNTEAFF
>TRBJ1-1|TRBV14
CASSLNGASTEAFF
>TRBJ1-2|TRBV5-4
CASSPSGQGNYGYTF
>TRBJ1-2|TRBV28
CASSSSSQGARGYTF
>TRBJ1-4|TRBV10-2
CASSRRTSQVATNEKLFF
>TRBJ1-4|TRBV30
CAWSRRTWSNEKLFF
>TRBJ1-2|TRBV27
CASSLLQGMGGYTF
>TRBJ2-5|TRBV10-1
CASSEDRGSETQYF
>TRBJ2-6|TRBV4-2
CASSQDSRTGANVLTF